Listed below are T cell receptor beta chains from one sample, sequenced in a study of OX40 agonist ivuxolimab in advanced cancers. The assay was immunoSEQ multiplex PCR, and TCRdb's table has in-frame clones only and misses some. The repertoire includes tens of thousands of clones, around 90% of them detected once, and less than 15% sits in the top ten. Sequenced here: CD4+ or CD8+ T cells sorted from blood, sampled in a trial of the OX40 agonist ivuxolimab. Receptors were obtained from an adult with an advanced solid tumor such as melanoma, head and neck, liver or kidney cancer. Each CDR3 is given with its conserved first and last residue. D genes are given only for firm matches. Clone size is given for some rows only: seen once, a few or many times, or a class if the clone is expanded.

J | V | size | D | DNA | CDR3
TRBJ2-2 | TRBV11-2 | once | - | TGTGCCAGCAGCTTATATACGGTCGGGGGCCCCGGGGAGCTGTTTTTT | CASSLYTVGGPGELFF
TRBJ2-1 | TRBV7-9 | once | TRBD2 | TGTGCCAGCAGCTTTCTAGCGGGAGGGCCCGACAATGAGCAGTTCTTC | CASSFLAGGPDNEQFF
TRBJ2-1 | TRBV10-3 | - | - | TGTGCCATCAGTGATTCCCTAGAACAAGGTGAGCAGTTCTTC | CAISDSLEQGEQFF
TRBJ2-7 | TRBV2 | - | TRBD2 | TGTGCCAGCAGTGGTCCGGGACTAGCGGGAGTTTCCTCCTACGAGCAGTACTTC | CASSGPGLAGVSSYEQYF
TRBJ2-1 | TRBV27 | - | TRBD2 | TGTGCCAGCAGTCGGGGGGTTCTCTACAATGAGCAGTTCTTC | CASSRGVLYNEQFF
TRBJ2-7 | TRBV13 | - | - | TGTGCCAGCAGCAAGACAGGCTACGAGCAGTACTTC | CASSKTGYEQYF
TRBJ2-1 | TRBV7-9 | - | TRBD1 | TGTGCCAGCAGCTTAGGACAGGGGAATGAGCAGTTCTTC | CASSLGQGNEQFF
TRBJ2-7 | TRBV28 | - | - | TGTGCCAGCAGTTCCCTAGGGCCAGCCTCCTACGAGCAGTACTTC | CASSSLGPASYEQYF
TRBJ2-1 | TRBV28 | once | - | TGTGCCAGCAGTTTCTACAGTCACAAGGACAATGAGCAGTTCTTC | CASSFYSHKDNEQFF
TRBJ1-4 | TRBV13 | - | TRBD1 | TGTGCCAGCAGAGGCGGGACAGAGGGGGAAAAACTGTTTTTT | CASRGGTEGEKLFF